This is a list of T cell receptor beta chains from one sample in a study of T cell changes during pregnancy in multiple sclerosis. Profiling relied on immunoSEQ multiplex PCR, and the TCRdb table lists in-frame clones only, not all of them. The sample carries approximately 44,000 clones, 85% to 95% recorded once. The sequenced sample was CD4+ T cells from peripheral blood mononuclear cells, obtained in the third trimester of pregnancy. The source is a female donor with multiple sclerosis, enrolled in a pregnancy study. Both conserved end residues are part of each CDR3. D genes are given only for firm matches. Only part of the rows carry a size: once, few, many, or a class if the clone is expanded.

abundance,v_gene,d_gene,j_gene,CDR3nt,CDR3aa
.,TRBV14,TRBD2,TRBJ2-2,TGTGCCAGCAGCCAACTTAGCGGGAGTGGAACCGGGGAGCTGTTTTTT,CASSQLSGSGTGELFF
.,TRBV7-2,.,TRBJ2-1,TGTGCCAGCAGCTTAGACGTCGGGAGCCGGGCGAACAATGAGCAGTTCTTC,CASSLDVGSRANNEQFF
.,TRBV19,TRBD2,TRBJ2-3,TGTGCCAGTCCTACTAGCGGGAGGGAAGCAGATACGCAGTATTTT,CASPTSGREADTQYF
.,TRBV5-1,.,TRBJ2-7,TGCGCCAGCAGCTTGGTTGTAGACTCCTACGAGCAGTACTTC,CASSLVVDSYEQYF
.,TRBV18,TRBD1,TRBJ1-5,TGTGCCAGCTCACCGAGGGACAGTAGCAATCAGCCCCAGCATTTT,CASSPRDSSNQPQHF
.,TRBV29-1,.,TRBJ2-7,TGCAGCGTTGCCCGGGCAGGGTCCTACGAGCAGTACTTC,CSVARAGSYEQYF
.,TRBV30,.,TRBJ2-1,TGTGCCTGGATCTGGGGTGGCGGGTCCTACAATGAGCAGTTCTTC,CAWIWGGGSYNEQFF
.,TRBV11-2,TRBD1,TRBJ2-1,TGTGCCAGCAGCTTCCCTATACAGGGGGCCTACAATGAGCAGTTCTTC,CASSFPIQGAYNEQFF
once,TRBV18,TRBD1,TRBJ1-3,TGTGCCAGCTCACCTGGGACAGGGACTGGAAACACCATATATTTT,CASSPGTGTGNTIYF
.,TRBV19,TRBD2,TRBJ2-7,TGTGCCAGTAGTGTCCGACTAGCGGGAGCAGGGGAGCAGTACTTC,CASSVRLAGAGEQYF
.,TRBV2,TRBD1,TRBJ2-1,TGTGCCAGCGTCGGACAGGGGTCCTACAATGAGCAGTTCTTC,CASVGQGSYNEQFF
.,TRBV27,TRBD2,TRBJ2-1,TGTGCCAGCAGACGGACTAGCGGGAGCTCCTACAATGAGCAGTTCTTC,CASRRTSGSSYNEQFF
.,TRBV7-8,TRBD1,TRBJ1-4,TGTGCCAGCAGCGCGACAGGGTTCGGGGAAAAACTGTTTTTT,CASSATGFGEKLFF
.,TRBV7-2,.,TRBJ2-5,TGTGCCAGCAGCTTAGCGGGGCAGGGAGAGACCCAGTACTTC,CASSLAGQGETQYF
.,TRBV27,TRBD2,TRBJ2-7,TGTGCCAGCAGTCTAGGGACTAGCGGGAGGGCCTTAGGAGAGCAGTACTTC,CASSLGTSGRALGEQYF
.,TRBV19,.,TRBJ2-7,TGTGCCAGTAGTGCCGTGGGCACATCCTACGAGCAGTACTTC,CASSAVGTSYEQYF
once,TRBV6-7,TRBD1,TRBJ2-7,TGTGCCAGCAGTTGCCCACGGGACAGGGCCTCCTACGAGCAGTACTTC,CASSCPRDRASYEQYF
once,TRBV2,TRBD2,TRBJ2-5,TGTGCCAGCACGGGACTAGCGGGTGTACAAGAGACCCAGTACTTC,CASTGLAGVQETQYF
.,TRBV15,TRBD1,TRBJ1-1,TGTGCCACCAGCAGGGGGACAGGGGGCTTCACTGAAGCTTTCTTT,CATSRGTGGFTEAFF
.,TRBV18,TRBD1,TRBJ2-1,TGTGCCAGCTCACCATCGCTGGGACAGGGTAACCATGAGCAGTTCTTC,CASSPSLGQGNHEQFF
once,TRBV15,TRBD2,TRBJ2-7,TGTGCCACCAGCAGAGGGACTAGATCTGACGAGCAGTACTTC,CATSRGTRSDEQYF
.,TRBV28,TRBD2,TRBJ2-2,TGTGCCAGCAGTCCCCCCCGTAGGACTAGCGGGAGGATCGGGGAGCTGTTTTTT,CASSPPRRTSGRIGELFF
.,TRBV4-2,.,TRBJ2-3,TGTGCCAGCAGCCAAGGCGGGACTAGCACAGATACGCAGTATTTT,CASSQGGTSTDTQYF
.,TRBV7-2,TRBD1,TRBJ1-2,TGTGCCAGCAGCTATATAGACAGGGGGCAAGGCTACACCTTC,CASSYIDRGQGYTF
once,TRBV28,.,TRBJ2-1,TGTGCCAGCAGTTCCCGTCTACGTGGAGGGCCGGGAACCAATGAGCAGTTCTTC,CASSSRLRGGPGTNEQFF
.,TRBV5-1,TRBD1,TRBJ1-6,TGCGCCAGCAGCACCCAGACAGGGGGCGGTTCACCCCTCCACTTT,CASSTQTGGGSPLHF
.,TRBV29-1,TRBD2,TRBJ2-1,TGCAGCGCCATAAGGACTAGCGGTTACAATGAGCAGTTCTTC,CSAIRTSGYNEQFF
.,TRBV29-1,.,TRBJ2-3,TGCAGCGGTGGTAGCGGCACAGATACGCAGTATTTT,CSGGSGTDTQYF
.,TRBV9,TRBD2,TRBJ2-2,TGTGCCAGCAGCGTAGCTAGCGGCAACACCGGGGAGCTGTTTTTT,CASSVASGNTGELFF
.,TRBV28,TRBD1,TRBJ1-1,TGTGCCAGCAGTCAAAACGGACAGGGGAACACTGAAGCTTTCTTT,CASSQNGQGNTEAFF
few,TRBV19,TRBD2,TRBJ2-1,TGTGCCAGTAGCGCTAGCGGGATTTACAATGAGCAGTTCTTC,CASSASGIYNEQFF
.,TRBV29-1,.,TRBJ1-1,TGCAGCGTTGAAGAGGTACACCTTCTGAACACTGAAGCTTTCTTT,CSVEEVHLLNTEAFF
.,TRBV4-2,.,TRBJ2-1,TGTGCCAGCAGCCAAGATGCTGTCGGACTTACCAATGAGCAGTTCTTC,CASSQDAVGLTNEQFF
.,TRBV19,TRBD1,TRBJ1-2,TGTGCCAGTAGTAAGCCGGGACAGGGGGTGATCGGCTACACCTTC,CASSKPGQGVIGYTF
.,TRBV6-1,.,TRBJ2-7,TGTGCCAGCTCTAACCTATACGAGCAGTACTTC,CASSNLYEQYF
.,TRBV29-1,.,TRBJ2-1,TGCAGCGTTGAGGCCCTACAGGGATGGTCCTACAATGAGCAGTTCTTC,CSVEALQGWSYNEQFF
.,TRBV7-9,.,TRBJ2-7,TGTGCCAGCAACAACGATGGCGGGTACGAGCAGTACTTC,CASNNDGGYEQYF
.,TRBV15,.,TRBJ2-5,TGTGCCACCAGCAGGACAGCCCAAGAGACCCAGTACTTC,CATSRTAQETQYF
.,TRBV29-1,.,TRBJ2-7,TGCAGCGTTGCACTCCCCTACGAGCAGTACTTC,CSVALPYEQYF